Below are 20 T cell receptor beta chains sequenced from a single sample in a study of cytomegalovirus exposure and HLA in healthy donors. Use of 60 Vbeta and 13 Jbeta primers characterized the PCR. Sequenced by immunoSEQ multiplex PCR; TCRdb stores in-frame clones only, minus some. The table records around 130,000 clones, 74% of them present only once. Sequenced sample: PBMCs. The receptors here all came from a woman aged 50 to 60 in good health and CMV-seropositive.

The chain joins TRBV5-1 to TRBJ2-5; TRBD1 might be the D (6 bases). The CDR3 has 14 amino acids. V lost 4 bases, J lost 2 bases, and 12 bases lay in between. Germline V gene sequence: CDR1 SGHRS, CDR2 YFSETQ. The CDR3 loop reads CASSIGRGQETQYF. The CDR3 coding sequence is TGCGCCAGCAGCATAGGTAGGGGGCAAGAGACCCAGTACTTC.

The rearrangement joins TRBV30 to TRBJ1-1; 7 bases line up with TRBD1. This CDR3 region has 12 residues. Trimming removed 3 bases from V and 6 bases from J; junction bases left unmatched: 4. CDR1 GTSNPN and CDR2 SVGIG come from the germline V gene (reference sequence). CDR3 DNA: TGTGCCTGGAGCCGTGGGACAGCTGAAGCTTTCTTT. It translates to CAWSRGTAEAFF. Full variable domain (outside the CDR3, taken from reference TRBV30 and TRBJ1-1): SQTIHQWPATLVQPVGSPLSLECTVEGTSNPNLYWYRQAAGRGLQLLFYSVGIGQISSEVPQNLSASRPQDRQFILSSKKLLLSDSGFYLCAWSRGTAEAFFGQGTRLTVV.

J is TRBJ2-7 and V is TRBV11-2; 8 bases line up with TRBD2. Germline CDR1 reads SGHAT; CDR2 reads FQNNGV. V was clipped by 5 bases and J by 5 bases; unmatched bases: 5. The CDR3 sequence is 13 residues long. The CDR3 reads CASSRGGFDEQYF. The CDR3 bases are TGTGCCAGCAGCCGGGGGGGGTTCGACGAGCAGTACTTC.

As regards this clone: One junction end does not reproduce the germline sequence, and a read error may be involved. This chain connects TRBV7-9 to TRBJ1-2; no definite D call. This CDR3 is built from 11 residues. The germline V gene encodes CDR1 SEHNR and CDR2 FQNEAQ (reference sequence). In nucleotides, the CDR3 is TGTGCCAGCAGCTTAGGGCGCGAGGGATCCTTC. This translates into CASSLGREGSF.

This clone has only a few counts. This sequence joins TRBV5-1 and TRBJ1-1; D unclear. Germline CDR1 and CDR2: SGHRS and YFSETQ. The V end was cut by 4 bases, the J end by 1 base, with 11 bases between. CDR3 length equals 14 residues. The DNA of the CDR3 is TGCGCCAGCAGCGTTGCGCCTCCGAACACTGAAGCTTTCTTT. Its protein is CASSVAPPNTEAFF.

This clone has just a few counts. The rearrangement joins TRBV6-5 to TRBJ1-6; 7 bases line up with TRBD1. CDR1 and CDR2 from the germline V gene are MNHEY and SVGAGI. This CDR3 comprises 14 residues. Germline trimming cut 5 bases from V and 5 bases from J; bases unmatched to any gene: 3. The CDR3 sequence: CASSRTGNNSPLHF. CDR3 DNA: TGTGCCAGCAGTCGGACAGGCAATAATTCACCCCTCCACTTT.

The chain uses TRBV2 and TRBJ1-5, with a tentative D call TRBD1 (5 bases). The CDR3 spans 15 residues. The germline CDR1 and CDR2 sequences are SNHLY and FYNNEI. Trimming removed 5 bases from V and 9 bases from J, with 20 bases in between. In DNA, the CDR3 is TGTGCCAGCAGTAAGGAACAGGCCTCGACGGTGCCCCAGCATTTT. Amino acid sequence: CASSKEQASTVPQHF.

The rearrangement links TRBV5-4 to TRBJ2-5, with a possible D match to TRBD1 (6 bases). V lost 3 bases to trimming and J lost 2 bases, with 26 bases between them. Germline values: CDR1 SGHNT, CDR2 YYREEE (reference sequence). This CDR3 has 19 residues. DNA of the CDR3: TGTGCCAGCAGCTCCCCCCAGGTGGTGGGCTCCAGGGGACAAGAGACCCAGTACTTC. It is translated as CASSSPQVVGSRGQETQYF.

V and J are TRBV11-3 and TRBJ1-3, with D possibly being TRBD1 (5 bases). The CDR3 runs 15 residues. CDR1 SGHNT and CDR2 YENEEA come from the germline V gene. The V gene lost 2 bases and the J gene lost 0 bases, with 8 bases spanning the gap. CDR3 DNA: TGTGCCAGCAGCTTAAGGGGAAGCTCTGGAAACACCATATATTTT. Amino acid sequence: CASSLRGSSGNTIYF. Combining the CDR3 with reference TRBV11-3 and TRBJ1-3 gives the whole variable domain EAGVVQSPRYKIIEKKQPVAFWCNPISGHNTLYWYLQNLGQGPELLIRYENEEAVDDSQLPKDRFSAERLKGVDSTLKIQPAELGDSAVYLCASSLRGSSGNTIYFGEGSWLTVV.

V gene TRBV7-2 combines with J gene TRBJ2-7; 8 positions match TRBD2. V trimming: 3 bases; J trimming: 0 bases; junction bases outside the gene matches: 7. This CDR3 spans 16 amino acids. CDR1 SGHTA and CDR2 FQGNSA come from the germline V gene. The CDR3 region is CASSFTAGALSYEQYF. The CDR3 DNA sequence: TGTGCCAGCAGCTTCACAGCGGGGGCCCTCTCCTACGAGCAGTACTTC.

This chain joins TRBV5-4 and TRBJ2-5, with TRBD2 matching over 10 bases. V lost 4 bases and J lost 2; bases outside the gene matches: 2. In germline, CDR1 is SGHNT, CDR2 YYREEE (reference sequence). The CDR3 is made up of 14 amino acids. CDR3 region: CASSPSGGQETQYF. The CDR3 region has the DNA TGTGCCAGCAGCCCTAGCGGGGGACAAGAGACCCAGTACTTC.

The chain is built from TRBV10-3 and TRBJ1-2; the match to TRBD1 covers 7 bases. Unmatched junction bases numbered 2, after V lost 3 bases and J lost 4 bases. Germline CDR1 ENHRY, CDR2 SYGVKD. This CDR3 is built from 13 residues. CDR3 sequence (DNA): TGTGCCATCAGTGAAGGGACAGCCTATGGCTACACCTTC. Its translation is CAISEGTAYGYTF.

The V gene is TRBV27, the J gene TRBJ2-1; D might be TRBD1 (6 bases). Trimming removed 0 bases at V and 5 bases at J, with 11 bases between. Germline values: CDR1 MNHEY, CDR2 SMNVEV (reference sequence). This CDR3 is built from 15 residues. DNA for the CDR3: TGTGCCAGCAGTTTATCGGACAGCCCAAACAATGAGCAGTTCTTC. Its translation is CASSLSDSPNNEQFF.

The V call is TRBV27, the J call TRBJ2-1; 7 bases agree with TRBD1. V lost 4 bases to trimming and J lost 9 bases; unmatched junction nucleotides: 3. This CDR3 region has 12 residues. CDR1 and CDR2 from the germline V gene are MNHEY and SMNVEV (reference sequence). The DNA of the CDR3 is TGTGCCAGCAGTTCGACAGGGATTGAGCAGTTCTTC. It specifies CASSSTGIEQFF.

The chain couples TRBV6-6 to TRBJ2-1; a weak D match, TRBD1 (6 bases). Looked up from germline, CDR1 is MNHNY and CDR2 is SVGAGI (reference sequence). The V end was cut by 4 bases, the J end by 2 bases, with 9 bases between. The CDR3 is made up of 14 amino acids. DNA of the CDR3: TGTGCCAGCAGTTCACAGGGCCCCTACAATGAGCAGTTCTTC. This encodes CASSSQGPYNEQFF.

This chain joins TRBV7-9 and TRBJ1-6; no clear D gene. Germline CDR1 SEHNR, CDR2 FQNEAQ (reference sequence). Trimming removed 5 bases from V and 8 bases from J, with 10 bases in between. This CDR3 spans 13 amino acids. The CDR3 region has the DNA TGTGCCAGCAGCCGAGGGCTATATTCACCCCTCCACTTT. Protein sequence: CASSRGLYSPLHF.

The V gene is TRBV29-1, the J gene TRBJ2-5, with 8 bases matching TRBD2. This CDR3 spans 15 amino acids. CDR1 is SQVTM and CDR2 is ANQGSEA in the germline V gene. The ends lost 0 bases at V and 0 bases at J; junction bases unmatched: 3. CDR3 DNA: TGCAGCGTTGAAGACGGGGGGGGGTACCAAGAGACCCAGTACTTC. Translating gives CSVEDGGGYQETQYF.

Only a few counts were recorded for this clone. The chain has TRBV18 and TRBJ1-1; TRBD1 is a possible D gene (5 bases). The CDR3 spans 13 residues. V lost 2 bases, J lost 5 bases, and 9 bases lay in between. Germline-derived CDR1 and CDR2 are KGHSH and LQKENI. Here the CDR3 DNA reads TGTGCCAGCTCACCAGACAGCCCTACTGAAGCTTTCTTT. Translating gives CASSPDSPTEAFF.

The genes are TRBV7-2 and TRBJ2-1; no firm D call. The CDR3 is 11 residues long. V was trimmed by 0 bases and J by 10 bases, leaving 4 bases between them. In germline, CDR1 is SGHTA, CDR2 FQGNSA. The chain's CDR3 is CASSLAEEQFF. CDR3 bases: TGTGCCAGCAGCTTAGCGGAGGAGCAGTTCTTC.

The chain recombines TRBV7-8 with TRBJ2-5, with D perhaps TRBD1 (5 bases). Germline values: CDR1 SGHVS, CDR2 FQNEAQ. V was trimmed by 2 bases and J by 5 bases, leaving 12 bases between them. The CDR3 has 14 residues. Here the CDR3 DNA reads TGTGCCAGCAGCTTAAGATACCAGGGTGAGACCCAGTACTTC. Protein product: CASSLRYQGETQYF.